The 2 T cell receptor beta chains presented below share a single source sample, sequenced in a study of OX40 agonist ivuxolimab in advanced cancers. Some clones are missing from TCRdb's copy, which holds only in-frame ones; the method was immunoSEQ multiplex PCR. This table has tens of thousands of clones, approximately 90% appearing once. Sequenced here: CD4+ or CD8+ T cells sorted from blood, sampled in a trial of the OX40 agonist ivuxolimab. Receptors originate from an adult with an advanced solid tumor such as melanoma, head and neck, liver or kidney cancer.

About this clone: The junction departs from germline at one end; a sequencing error may be responsible. This chain joins TRBV6-6 and TRBJ2-7, with TRBD2 identical over 10 bases. Germline V gene sequence: CDR1 MNHNY, CDR2 SVGAGI (reference sequence). There are 14 residues in the CDR3. CDR3 bases: TGTGCCAGCAGTTACAGTAGCGGGAGGAGCGAGCGGTACTTC. Translating it yields CASSYSSGRSERYF.

The chain recombines TRBV11-3 with TRBJ2-1, with 10 bases lining up with TRBD2. The CDR3 contains 16 residues. CDR1 SGHNT and CDR2 YENEEA come from the germline V gene. The V gene end was trimmed by 2 bases and the J gene end by 9 bases; junction bases not matched to a gene: 10. In DNA, the CDR3 is TGTGCCAGCAGCTTATCTGTCCTAGCGGGAGTAACTGAGCAGTTCTTC. It translates to CASSLSVLAGVTEQFF.